This entry lists 28 T cell receptor beta chains sequenced from one sample in a study of identical twins. TCRdb reprocessed the 5' RACE reads with MiXCR, giving one entry per CDR3 protein. The table has 450,000 to 650,000 distinct CDR3 sequences, roughly 15% seen once. A further study also used this sample, focusing on yellow fever vaccine responses in identical twins.

The sequencing input was CD4+ T cells sorted from blood. Source of these receptors: a woman aged 18 to 35 in good health.

Only a few counts were recorded for this clonotype. The chain combines TRBV20-1 with TRBJ2-7, with 10 positions matching TRBD2. The length of the CDR3 is 14 residues. Germline V CDR1 and CDR2: DFQATT, SNEGSKA (reference sequence). With 0 bases clipped from V and 4 bases from J, the junction kept 3 bases outside the gene matches. The CDR3: CSARESGRGYEQYF. CDR3 sequence (DNA): TGCAGTGCTAGAGAGAGCGGGAGGGGGTACGAGCAGTACTTC.

This clonotype appeared a few times. The rearrangement joins TRBV10-3 to TRBJ2-1; 12 bases are shared with TRBD2. This CDR3 spans 16 amino acids. Trimming cost V 7 bases and J 6 bases; bases outside gene matches: 10. From germline, CDR1 is ENHRY and CDR2 SYGVKD. The CDR3 DNA is TGTGCCATCACCGCGACGGCGGGACTAGCGGGCAATGAGCAGTTCTTC. Protein product: CAITATAGLAGNEQFF.

This clonotype occurred many times. The chain employs TRBV6-5 and TRBJ2-2; 7 bases match TRBD2. The CDR3 has 15 amino acids. Germline trimming cut 4 bases from V and 0 bases from J; bases unmatched to any gene: 2. Looked up from germline, CDR1 is MNHEY and CDR2 is SVGAGI. CDR3 amino acids: CASSSLAANTGELFF. CDR3 coding DNA: TGTGCCAGCAGTTCCCTAGCGGCGAACACCGGGGAGCTGTTTTTT.

J is TRBJ2-1 and V is TRBV4-2; 10 nucleotides agree with TRBD2. The CDR3 contains 16 residues. V trimming: 0 bases; J trimming: 7 bases; junction bases outside the gene matches: 6. Germline assignment: CDR1 LGHNA and CDR2 YNFKEQ. CDR3 nucleotides: TGTGCCAGCAGCCAAGATACTAGCGGGGAGGGAAATGAGCAGTTCTTC. It specifies CASSQDTSGEGNEQFF.

This chain connects TRBV7-8 to TRBJ2-7; perhaps TRBD1 as D (6 bases). The germline V gene has CDR1 SGHVS and CDR2 FQNEAQ. The CDR3 runs 13 residues. Trimming shortened V by 4 bases and J by 3 bases, and 10 bases separated the two germline ends. This CDR3 reads CASSSGQFYEQYF. The CDR3 DNA sequence: TGTGCCAGCAGCTCCGGACAGTTCTACGAGCAGTACTTC. Complete variable domain (other parts from reference TRBV7-8 and TRBJ2-7): GAGVSQSPRYKVAKRGQDVALRCDPISGHVSLFWYQQALGQGPEFLTYFQNEAQLDKSGLPSDRFFAERPEGSVSTLKIQRTQQEDSAVYLCASSSGQFYEQYFGPGTRLTVT.

This clonotype was detected many times. The chain joins TRBV28 to TRBJ1-2, with 8 positions matching TRBD1. The V gene end was trimmed by 3 bases and the J gene end by 8 bases; junction bases not matched to a gene: 8. Germline V gene lookup returns CDR1 MDHEN and CDR2 SYDVKM. The CDR3 has 14 residues. The CDR3 region has the DNA TGTGCCAGCAGTTTCGAGGACAGGGTGGGCGGCTACACCTTC. It is translated as CASSFEDRVGGYTF.

This clonotype was detected ten times or more. This chain connects TRBV20-1 to TRBJ1-1, with no clear D. This CDR3 spans 13 amino acids. The V gene lost 0 bases and the J gene lost 1 base, with 6 bases spanning the gap. Germline V gene lookup returns CDR1 DFQATT and CDR2 SNEGSKA (reference sequence). This chain's CDR3 is CSARDRGNTEAFF. In nucleotides, the CDR3 is TGCAGTGCTAGAGACCGGGGGAACACTGAAGCTTTCTTT.

This clonotype was seen more than once but under ten times. This rearrangement joins TRBV5-1 to TRBJ2-1; 8 bases are a match to TRBD2. After removal of 3 bases from V and 6 bases from J, the junction contained 8 bases not matched to a gene. Germline CDR1 reads SGHRS; CDR2 reads YFSETQ. The CDR3 is 15 amino acids. The CDR3 DNA sequence: TGCGCCAGCAGCTCGGGACTAGAGTCACGCAATGAGCAGTTCTTC. Its translation is CASSSGLESRNEQFF. The full variable domain, in which reference TRBV5-1 and TRBJ2-1 provide the parts outside the CDR3, is KAGVTQTPRYLIKTRGQQVTLSCSPISGHRSVSWYQQTPGQGLQFLFEYFSETQRNKGNFPGRFSGRQFSNSRSEMNVSTLELGDSALYLCASSSGLESRNEQFFGPGTRLTVL.

This sequence joins TRBV25-1 and TRBJ1-2; no definite D call. The ends were cut back, 2 bases at V and 8 bases at J, with 12 bases in the middle. The CDR3 covers 13 residues. CDR1 is MGHDK, CDR2 SYGVNS, per germline. DNA for the CDR3: TGTGCCAGCAGTGAAAGTCCCCCAGCGGGCTACACCTTC. It encodes CASSESPPAGYTF.

In this sample, this clonotype turned up a few times. CDR3 sequence: CATSDRLSGLSYNEQFF. The CDR3 DNA sequence: TGTGCCACCAGTGATCGACTTAGCGGGCTCTCCTACAATGAGCAGTTCTTC. V gene TRBV24-1 combines with J gene TRBJ2-1; 7 nucleotides align to TRBD2. The CDR3 has 17 amino acids. V lost 3 bases and J lost 0; bases outside the gene matches: 7. From germline, CDR1 is KGHDR and CDR2 SFDVKD.

This clonotype was observed at least ten times. V and J are TRBV6-5 and TRBJ2-7, with D uncertain. V shed 2 bases and J shed 1 base, with 9 bases lying between them. The CDR3 totals 14 residues. Germline loops: CDR1 MNHEY, CDR2 SVGAGI. DNA of the CDR3: TGTGCCAGCAGTTACAGCAGACATTCCTACGAGCAGTACTTC. This encodes CASSYSRHSYEQYF.

This clonotype was found a few times. This chain links TRBV4-1 with TRBJ2-1; perhaps D is TRBD1 or TRBD2 (6 bases each). V gave up 1 base and J gave up 5 bases, with 12 bases separating them. The germline gives CDR1 MGHRA, CDR2 YSYEKL. This CDR3 is 15 amino acids long. The CDR3 reads CASSQGGAGDNEQFF. CDR3 DNA: TGCGCCAGCAGCCAAGGGGGGGCTGGGGACAATGAGCAGTTCTTC.

The V and J genes are TRBV12-3 or TRBV12-4 and TRBJ2-3, with TRBD2 matching 9 bases. With V trimmed by 9 bases and J by 5 bases, 9 bases remained unmatched. CDR3 size: 14 residues. The CDR3 nucleotides read TGTGCCAGTAGCGGGGGCCAACCTTTAGATACGCAGTATTTT. Protein product: CASSGGQPLDTQYF.

This chain joins TRBV7-9 and TRBJ2-4; 7 bases are a match to TRBD1. V shed 5 bases, J shed 7 bases, and the junction held 8 bases outside the gene matches. Per germline, CDR1 SEHNR and CDR2 FQNEAQ (reference sequence). The CDR3 runs to 14 residues. The chain's CDR3 is CASSPQGRGNIQYF. CDR3 DNA: TGTGCCAGCAGCCCACAGGGGAGAGGGAACATTCAGTACTTC.

This clonotype was picked up a small number of times. The chain has TRBV5-1 and TRBJ1-4; D uncertain. The ends were cut back, 0 bases at V and 0 bases at J, with 9 bases in the middle. Per the germline V gene, CDR1 is SGHRS and CDR2 is YFSETQ. The CDR3 is made up of 16 amino acids. In nucleotides, the CDR3 is TGCGCCAGCAGCTTGGGAAGCACCTCAACTAATGAAAAACTGTTTTTT. Amino acids: CASSLGSTSTNEKLFF.

The chain uses TRBV12-3 or TRBV12-4 and TRBJ2-5, with no clear D. The CDR3 contains 13 residues. V lost 3 bases and J 7 bases, leaving 12 bases between the germline ends. CDR3 sequence: CASSFQASGTQYF. DNA of the CDR3: TGTGCCAGCAGTTTCCAAGCTTCTGGGACCCAGTACTTC.

This rearrangement joins TRBV27 to TRBJ2-1; 11 bases are shared with TRBD2. V lost 6 bases and J lost 4; bases outside the gene matches: 8. The CDR3 sequence is 16 residues long. Germline V gene lookup returns CDR1 MNHEY and CDR2 SMNVEV (reference sequence). CDR3 loop: CASSEIAGGGYNEQFF. The CDR3 bases are TGTGCCAGCAGCGAAATAGCGGGGGGGGGTTACAATGAGCAGTTCTTC.

This clonotype was detected a few times. The CDR3 region has the DNA TGCGCCAGCAGCTCAGCGACTAGCGGGAGAGGGACGAACACCGGGGAGCTGTTTTTT. This codes for CASSSATSGRGTNTGELFF. This sequence joins TRBV5-1 and TRBJ2-2, with TRBD2 matching over 12 bases. Germline V gene lookup returns CDR1 SGHRS and CDR2 YFSETQ. Unmatched junction bases numbered 9, after V lost 3 bases and J lost 0 bases. CDR3 length equals 19 residues.

This clonotype was seen repeatedly, ten times or more. The V gene is TRBV11-1, the J gene TRBJ2-1; 7 bases align to TRBD2. J lost 6 bases, V lost 6 bases, and 26 bases had no gene match. Germline loops: CDR1 SGHAT, CDR2 FQDESV (reference sequence). CDR3 length: 20 amino acids. The CDR3, as DNA: TGTGCCAGCAGGCCAGGGCCCACTACTAGCGACGCAATCGGGGTCAATGAGCAGTTCTTC. It codes for CASRPGPTTSDAIGVNEQFF.

This clonotype occurred a few times. V is TRBV12-3 or TRBV12-4 and J is TRBJ2-7, with 10 bases identical to TRBD1. This CDR3 contains 16 residues. Trimming cost V 6 bases and J 3 bases; bases outside gene matches: 11. CDR3 in DNA: TGTGCCAGCAGCAGACCCTCAGGACAGGGGGACTACGAGCAGTACTTC. Its protein is CASSRPSGQGDYEQYF.

This chain joins TRBV11-1 and TRBJ1-4, with TRBD1 as a possible D gene (6 bases). CDR1 SGHAT and CDR2 FQDESV come from the germline V gene (reference sequence). The CDR3 totals 20 residues. Trimming removed 4 bases at V and 4 bases at J, with 28 bases between. The CDR3 region is CASSYASQSIGQLSNEKLFF. For the CDR3, the DNA is TGTGCCAGCAGCTACGCATCGCAATCGATCGGACAGTTAAGTAATGAAAAACTGTTTTTT.

This chain uses TRBV4-1 with TRBJ2-1; 9 bases agree with TRBD2. CDR3 length: 17 amino acids. V lost 4 bases, J lost 6 bases, and 13 bases stayed unmatched. Germline loops: CDR1 MGHRA, CDR2 YSYEKL. CDR3 coding DNA: TGCGCCAGCAGCCTAGAGTTTACTAGCGGGTGGGGCAATGAGCAGTTCTTC. It encodes CASSLEFTSGWGNEQFF.

The CDR3 reads CASSLGWSDEQYV. In nucleotides, the CDR3 is TGTGCCAGCAGCTTAGGTTGGTCGGACGAGCAGTACGTC. This chain uses TRBV7-2 with TRBJ2-7; no definite D call. V gave up 1 base and J gave up 5 bases, with 9 bases separating them. The CDR3 length is 13 residues. In germline, CDR1 is SGHTA, CDR2 FQGNSA.

This clonotype was counted a few times. This chain uses TRBV7-8 with TRBJ1-2, with D unresolved. The germline V and J ends were trimmed by 3 bases and 3 bases, with 14 bases remaining between them. Germline lookup yields CDR1 SGHVS and CDR2 FQNEAQ. This CDR3 has 15 amino acids. CDR3 sequence: CASSFLGSLDYGYTF. DNA for the CDR3: TGTGCCAGCAGCTTCTTAGGGAGTTTGGACTATGGCTACACCTTC. Complete variable domain (other parts from reference TRBV7-8 and TRBJ1-2): GAGVSQSPRYKVAKRGQDVALRCDPISGHVSLFWYQQALGQGPEFLTYFQNEAQLDKSGLPSDRFFAERPEGSVSTLKIQRTQQEDSAVYLCASSFLGSLDYGYTFGSGTRLTVV.

In its sample, this clonotype was seen many times. The V and J genes are TRBV5-1 and TRBJ1-2; a weak D match, TRBD1 (6 bases). Trimming shortened V by 0 bases and J by 0 bases, and 6 bases separated the two germline ends. This CDR3 has 14 amino acids. CDR1 is SGHRS, CDR2 YFSETQ, per germline. CDR3 loop: CASSLGTANYGYTF. CDR3 bases: TGCGCCAGCAGCTTGGGGACAGCTAACTATGGCTACACCTTC.

This clonotype was counted only a few times. This chain uses TRBV2 with TRBJ2-3; D may be TRBD2 (5 bases). This CDR3 contains 14 residues. Trimming left V 7 bases short and J 0 bases short, with 11 bases between. CDR1 SNHLY and CDR2 FYNNEI come from the germline V gene. The CDR3 is CASTERRSTDTQYF. DNA of the CDR3: TGTGCCAGCACCGAGAGGAGGAGCACAGATACGCAGTATTTT.

This clonotype was seen a single time. The chain employs TRBV7-9 and TRBJ2-1; 9 bases match TRBD2. The V gene's germline CDR1 is SEHNR and CDR2 FQNEAQ (reference sequence). The CDR3 sequence is 13 residues long. V trimming: 5 bases; J trimming: 13 bases; junction bases outside the gene matches: 9. CDR3 loop: CASSEDLAGPQFF. CDR3 DNA: TGTGCCAGCAGCGAAGACCTAGCGGGGCCTCAGTTCTTC.

The J gene is TRBJ1-2, the V gene TRBV12-3 or TRBV12-4, with unresolved D. This CDR3 has 11 amino acids. With 4 bases removed from V and 4 bases from J, the gap between germline ends came to 4 bases. DNA of the CDR3: TGTGCCAGCAGTTCTCGCTATGGCTACACCTTC. It yields the protein CASSSRYGYTF.